The rows below give T cell receptor beta chains drawn from one sample of a study of Graves' ophthalmopathy and Graves' hyperthyroidism. MiXCR was run by TCRdb on the multiplex PCR reads, yielding one entry per CDR3 protein. The sample includes about 220,000 distinct CDR3 sequences, under 25% of them seen just once. The sample taken for sequencing was peripheral blood. These receptors were obtained from a woman in her forties or fifties with Graves' ophthalmopathy. Each CDR3 is given with its conserved first and last residue. Fields, in order: clone size, V gene, D gene, J gene, CDR3 protein, CDR3 DNA. D genes are given only for firm matches. Rows give clone size only sometimes, using once, few, many, or a class for an expanded clone.

abundance: many
v_gene: TRBV10-1
d_gene: TRBD2
j_gene: TRBJ2-7
CDR3aa: CASSPRGLGEQYF
CDR3nt: TGCGCCAGCAGTCCACGCGGACTAGGGGAGCAGTACTTC

abundance: many
v_gene: TRBV5-1
d_gene: .
j_gene: TRBJ2-7
CDR3aa: CASSPENSYEQYF
CDR3nt: TGCGCCAGCAGTCCAGAAAACTCCTACGAGCAGTACTTC

abundance: many
v_gene: TRBV5-1
d_gene: TRBD1
j_gene: TRBJ1-1
CDR3aa: CASSLETGKNTEAFF
CDR3nt: TGCGCCAGCAGCTTGGAGACAGGGAAGAACACTGAAGCTTTCTTT

abundance: medium-sized
v_gene: TRBV6-5
d_gene: TRBD2
j_gene: TRBJ2-5
CDR3aa: CASTRSGGLAGPQETQYF
CDR3nt: TGTGCCAGCACCCGATCAGGGGGACTAGCGGGGCCTCAAGAGACCCAGTACTTC

abundance: many
v_gene: TRBV12-3/TRBV12-4
d_gene: TRBD1
j_gene: TRBJ1-1
CDR3aa: CASRGTGRTEAFF
CDR3nt: TGTGCCAGCAGAGGGACAGGTAGGACTGAAGCTTTCTTT

abundance: .
v_gene: TRBV5-1
d_gene: .
j_gene: TRBJ2-7
CDR3aa: CASSRAQATYEQYF
CDR3nt: TGCGCCAGCTCAAGGGCACAGGCGACCTACGAGCAGTACTTC

abundance: many
v_gene: TRBV19
d_gene: .
j_gene: TRBJ1-1
CDR3aa: CASSTGMRNTEAFF
CDR3nt: TGTGCCAGTAGTACTGGTATGAGGAACACTGAAGCTTTCTTT

abundance: many
v_gene: TRBV7-2
d_gene: TRBD1
j_gene: TRBJ1-1
CDR3aa: CASSLILWQGGAFF
CDR3nt: TGTGCCAGCAGCTTAATTTTGTGGCAGGGGGGAGCTTTCTTT

abundance: many
v_gene: TRBV19
d_gene: .
j_gene: TRBJ2-2
CDR3aa: CASSPTGYAGELFF
CDR3nt: TGTGCCAGTAGCCCTACAGGGTACGCCGGGGAGCTGTTTTTT

abundance: many
v_gene: TRBV10-2
d_gene: .
j_gene: TRBJ2-7
CDR3aa: CASKQGGEQYF
CDR3nt: TGCGCCAGCAAACAAGGGGGCGAGCAGTACTTC

abundance: many
v_gene: TRBV20-1
d_gene: .
j_gene: TRBJ1-6
CDR3aa: CSARDGQLNSPLHF
CDR3nt: TGCAGTGCTAGAGACGGACAGTTGAATTCACCCCTCCACTTT

abundance: many
v_gene: TRBV5-1
d_gene: .
j_gene: TRBJ1-1
CDR3aa: CASSLEGPNTEAFF
CDR3nt: TGCGCCAGCAGCTTGGAGGGACCGAACACTGAAGCTTTCTTT

abundance: many
v_gene: TRBV3-1
d_gene: .
j_gene: TRBJ1-2
CDR3aa: CASSHDRNYGYTF
CDR3nt: TGTGCCAGCAGCCACGACAGGAACTATGGCTACACCTTC

abundance: many
v_gene: TRBV28
d_gene: .
j_gene: TRBJ2-3
CDR3aa: CASSAPAELTDTQYF
CDR3nt: TGTGCCAGCAGCGCCCCCGCCGAGCTCACAGATACGCAGTATTTT

abundance: few
v_gene: TRBV20-1
d_gene: .
j_gene: TRBJ1-1
CDR3aa: CSAINRVVGTEAFF
CDR3nt: TGCAGTGCTATCAACAGGGTAGTGGGAACTGAAGCTTTCTTT

abundance: few
v_gene: TRBV7-2
d_gene: .
j_gene: TRBJ1-1
CDR3aa: CASSRFIVTEAFF
CDR3nt: TGTGCCAGCAGCCGATTTATCGTGACTGAAGCTTTCTTT

abundance: few
v_gene: TRBV11-2
d_gene: .
j_gene: TRBJ2-5
CDR3aa: CASSLSLDQETQYF
CDR3nt: TGTGCCAGCAGCTTATCCCTAGACCAAGAGACCCAGTACTTC